This T cell receptor (beta chain) came from a study of cytomegalovirus exposure and HLA in healthy donors. Use of 60 Vbeta and 13 Jbeta primers characterized the PCR. In the source study's methods: A later analysis counted around 80 million unique TCR beta chains, some 12 million shared. The assay was immunoSEQ multiplex PCR, and TCRdb's table has in-frame clones only and misses some. Clonal size and the V and J genes are those of that table, whereas D and trimming came from the DNA. Among under 150,000 clones listed, 80% were seen once. Germline V lookup: CDR1 SGHDT, CDR2 YYEEEE. The CDR3 sequence is 17 residues long. V shed 0 bases and J shed 2 bases, with 15 bases lying between them. Points from the study as a whole: A previous analysis found most TCR beta V segments productive roughly 90% or roughly 30% of the time. Under in vitro conditions, a few CMV-associated chains were confirmed as specific for CMV antigens.

The study sampled nominally healthy donors, though unrecorded immune exposures were likely. As regards this clone: The antigen is undetermined.

This receptor was obtained from a woman aged 40-49 years in good health and CMV-seronegative. The chain has TRBV5-6 and TRBJ1-5; D remains ambiguous. The sequencing input was PBMCs. CDR3: CASSLAPEGGGNQPQHF. The CDR3 bases are TGTGCCAGCAGCTTGGCTCCCGAAGGTGGAGGCAATCAGCCCCAGCATTTT.